This T cell receptor beta chain was observed in a study of T-cell reconstitution after alpha-beta-depleted transplantation in children. Findings of the study overall: As was reported, about two months after transplant, alpha-beta T cells came from several hundred expanded graft clones.

As it was prepared, the TCRbeta library received unique molecular identifiers. TCRdb reanalysed the PCR reads using MiXCR and keeps one entry per CDR3 protein. The sample records approximately 270,000 distinct CDR3 sequences, around 25% being singletons. About this clonotype itself: The antigen remains undetermined.

Trimming shortened V by 7 bases and J by 0 bases, and 12 bases separated the two germline ends. The CDR3 is made up of 15 amino acids. Germline V gene lookup returns CDR1 SGHAT and CDR2 FQNNGV. The input for sequencing was PBMCs, mostly from graft donor cells, taken 360 days after TCRalphabeta/CD19-depleted stem cell transplant. The sequence was obtained from a female patient aged 2-10 years who had a stem cell transplant for congenital amegakaryocytic thrombocytopenia, so the T cells may come from the graft donor. V gene TRBV11-2 combines with J gene TRBJ2-2; no definite D call. CDR3 coding DNA: TGTGCCAGCACCCCCGCGGCAGCGAACACCGGGGAGCTGTTTTTT. Translation gives CASTPAAANTGELFF. Together with reference TRBV11-2 and TRBJ2-2, the CDR3 gives the full variable domain: EAGVAQSPRYKIIEKRQSVAFWCNPISGHATLYWYQQILGQGPKLLIQFQNNGVVDDSQLPKDRFSAERLKGVDSTLKIQPAKLEDSAVYLCASTPAAANTGELFFGEGSRLTVL.